These 32 T cell receptor beta chains share one sample of origin, sequenced in a study of blood T cell repertoires in COVID-19. Assay used: immunoSEQ multiplex PCR; TCRdb lists only in-frame clones, some missing. The profile shows 300,000 to 350,000 clones, 65% to 90% of them singletons. Sequencing was done on a sample of PBMCs or T cells enriched from blood (not recorded which). These receptors were taken from a woman aged 40 to 55 with acute COVID-19.

The chain is built from TRBV7-9 and TRBJ2-1; the match to TRBD1 covers 10 bases. Trimming took 4 bases from V and 4 from J; bases not matched to a gene: 4. CDR1 is SEHNR, CDR2 FQNEAQ, per germline (reference sequence). The CDR3 length is 15 residues. The CDR3: CASSSPGQGYNEQFF. In nucleotides, the CDR3 is TGTGCCAGCAGCTCACCGGGACAGGGGTACAATGAGCAGTTCTTC.

The V call is TRBV5-1, the J call TRBJ1-5; tentative D call: TRBD1 (6 bases). V lost 8 bases, J lost 4 bases, and 16 bases lay in between. CDR1 and CDR2 (germline): SGHRS, YFSETQ. The CDR3 is 14 amino acids. Written as DNA, the CDR3 is TGCGCCAGTTCGTCAGGGGCCTTTAATCAGCCCCAGCATTTT. Translating it yields CASSSGAFNQPQHF.

The chain couples TRBV18 to TRBJ1-4, with D possibly TRBD1 on 5 matching bases. The CDR3 length is 15 residues. Germline V lookup: CDR1 KGHSH, CDR2 LQKENI. Deletions cut 3 bases from V and 5 bases from J, with 13 bases between. Here the CDR3 reads CASSPNGGWNEKLFF. CDR3 bases: TGTGCCAGCTCACCGAACGGGGGTTGGAATGAAAAACTGTTTTTT.

V gene TRBV6-2 or TRBV6-3 combines with J gene TRBJ1-1, with D possibly matching TRBD1 (5 bases). Germline assignment: CDR1 MNHEY and CDR2 SVGEGT. CDR3 length: 14 amino acids. Trimming removed 2 bases at V and 10 bases at J, with 17 bases between. CDR3 in amino acids: CASSYTNGGGRAFF. Written as DNA, the CDR3 is TGTGCCAGCAGTTACACGAACGGGGGGGGGAGAGCTTTCTTT.

The CDR3 region has the DNA TGTGCCAGCAGTGTGTGGAGGGTTCGCACCGGGGAGCTGTTTTTT. The encoded protein is CASSVWRVRTGELFF. The rearrangement joins TRBV6-4 to TRBJ2-2, with D possibly matching TRBD2 (6 bases). This CDR3 contains 15 residues. Germline values: CDR1 MRHNA, CDR2 SNTAGT. Trimming pared 4 bases from V and 4 bases from J, leaving 13 bases between.

This clone was observed once. V and J are TRBV7-9 and TRBJ1-5; a weak D match, TRBD1 (5 bases). In germline, CDR1 is SEHNR, CDR2 FQNEAQ (reference sequence). Trimming left V 1 base short and J 6 bases short, with 13 bases between. The CDR3 loop spans 15 amino acids. Here the CDR3 DNA reads TGTGCCAGCAGCTTAGATACAGGATCCGCTCAGCCCCAGCATTTT. Translation gives CASSLDTGSAQPQHF.

This chain joins TRBV28 and TRBJ1-6; 7 bases match TRBD1. Germline V gene lookup returns CDR1 MDHEN and CDR2 SYDVKM. This CDR3 is built from 15 residues. V gave up 8 bases and J gave up 3 bases; unmatched junction bases: 7. The CDR3 loop is CASSSGTVYNSPLHF. The CDR3 DNA reads TGTGCCAGCTCCTCCGGGACAGTCTATAATTCACCCCTCCACTTT. Combining the CDR3 with reference TRBV28 and TRBJ1-6 gives the whole variable domain DVKVTQSSRYLVKRTGEKVFLECVQDMDHENMFWYRQDPGLGLRLIYFSYDVKMKEKGDIPEGYSVSREKKERFSLILESASTNQTSMYLCASSSGTVYNSPLHFGNGTRLTVT.

The chain joins TRBV7-9 to TRBJ1-5, with D possibly matching TRBD1 (6 bases). Germline V gives CDR1 SEHNR, CDR2 FQNEAQ (reference sequence). Trimming stripped 1 base from V and 13 bases from J, with 14 bases between. This CDR3 comprises 13 residues. CDR3 in amino acids: CASSLVNEDRQHF. CDR3 sequence (DNA): TGTGCCAGCAGCTTAGTCAATGAGGACAGACAGCATTTT.

In its sample, this clone was seen many times. This rearrangement joins TRBV11-2 to TRBJ1-2; D is perhaps TRBD1 (5 bases). The CDR3 is 15 amino acids. V lost 4 bases, J lost 8 bases, and 20 bases lay in between. Looked up from germline, CDR1 is SGHAT and CDR2 is FQNNGV. CDR3 loop: CASSSGGGYARGYTF. The CDR3, as DNA: TGTGCCAGCAGCTCCGGGGGTGGATATGCGCGCGGCTACACCTTC.

The gene calls are TRBV14 and TRBJ1-1; TRBD1 matches at 11 bases. Trimming removed 4 bases from V and 5 bases from J; junction bases left unmatched: 0. Germline V CDR1 and CDR2: SGHDN, FVKESK. The length of the CDR3 is 13 residues. CDR3 DNA: TGTGCCAGCAGCCGGGACAGGGGGACTGAAGCTTTCTTT. Its translation: CASSRDRGTEAFF.

The chain is built from TRBV12-3 or TRBV12-4 and TRBJ2-7; possible D gene TRBD1, 6 bases. This CDR3 has 13 amino acids. V lost 5 bases, J lost 7 bases, and 15 bases lay in between. CDR3 bases: TGTGCCAGCAGTCAAAGACAGGTTGATGAGCAGTACTTC. Translated: CASSQRQVDEQYF.

The genes are TRBV29-1 and TRBJ1-3; D unresolved. Per germline, CDR1 SQVTM and CDR2 ANQGSEA. Deletions cut 5 bases from V and 2 bases from J, with 13 bases between. CDR3 length: 14 amino acids. The CDR3: CSVSDRGAGNTIYF. The CDR3 DNA reads TGCAGCGTTTCTGACCGGGGAGCTGGAAACACCATATATTTT.

This clone was seen only once. The chain couples TRBV19 to TRBJ2-3, with D perhaps matching TRBD2 (5 bases). The ends were cut back, 7 bases at V and 5 bases at J, with 10 bases in the middle. Germline V lookup: CDR1 LNHDA, CDR2 SQIVND (reference sequence). CDR3 length: 12 residues. The CDR3 spells CASKGRGDTQYF. In DNA, the CDR3 is TGTGCCAGTAAAGGTCGGGGAGATACGCAGTATTTT.

This chain uses TRBV7-2 with TRBJ2-7; 9 nucleotides align to TRBD2. Trimming removed 5 bases from V and 8 bases from J; junction bases left unmatched: 13. CDR1 is SGHTA and CDR2 is FQGNSA in the germline V gene. This CDR3 has 15 residues. In DNA, the CDR3 is TGTGCCAGCAGCAAAGAACCGGGACTAGCTGTCCAGCAGTACTTC. This gives the protein CASSKEPGLAVQQYF. The full variable domain, its missing parts supplied by reference TRBV7-2 and TRBJ2-7, is GAGVSQSPSNKVTEKGKDVELRCDPISGHTALYWYRQSLGQGLEFLIYFQGNSAPDKSGLPSDRFSAERTGGSVSTLTIQRTQQEDSAVYLCASSKEPGLAVQQYFGPGTRLTVT.

This clone was counted a few times. The V and J genes are TRBV6-7 and TRBJ1-5; unclear D gene. Being an ORF, TRBV6-7 has a function that is uncertain. The length of the CDR3 is 17 residues. V was cut by 2 bases and J by 2 bases, with 16 bases left in between. CDR3 sequence reads: CASSYPHNGKGNQPQHF. CDR3 in DNA: TGTGCCAGCAGTTACCCACATAACGGGAAAGGCAATCAGCCCCAGCATTTT.

This sequence joins TRBV7-3 and TRBJ2-1; 8 bases are shared with TRBD2. V shed 1 base, J shed 3 bases, and the junction held 2 bases outside the gene matches. The germline V gene has CDR1 SGHTA and CDR2 FQGTGA. The CDR3 extends over 15 amino acids. This chain's CDR3 is CASSLKAGDYNEQFF. The CDR3 DNA follows: TGTGCCAGCAGCTTAAAAGCGGGAGACTACAATGAGCAGTTCTTC.

The chain links TRBV28 to TRBJ1-6, with D maybe TRBD1 (5 bases). Trimming pared 6 bases from V and 5 bases from J, leaving 14 bases between. The CDR3 extends over 15 amino acids. Germline V gene lookup returns CDR1 MDHEN and CDR2 SYDVKM. The CDR3 sequence: CASSPGGANNSPLHF. CDR3 nucleotides: TGTGCCAGCAGCCCTGGCGGGGCCAATAATTCACCCCTCCACTTT.

This chain uses TRBV7-8 with TRBJ1-1; perhaps TRBD1 as D (6 bases). CDR1 is SGHVS, CDR2 FQNEAQ, per germline. V shed 0 bases and J shed 4 bases, with 18 bases lying between them. The CDR3 loop spans 17 amino acids. The DNA for the CDR3 is TGTGCCAGCAGCTTAGCCCTAAGGACAGCTAGGGGCACTGAAGCTTTCTTT. Protein sequence: CASSLALRTARGTEAFF.

The chain carries TRBV3-1 (or the pseudogene TRBV3-2) and TRBJ1-2; TRBD1 aligns across 9 bases. From germline, CDR1 is LGHDT and CDR2 YNNKEL (reference sequence). The CDR3 length is 14 residues. After removal of 5 bases from V and 1 base from J, the junction contained 2 bases not matched to a gene. CDR3 residues: CASSWGQGNYGYTF. DNA of the CDR3: TGTGCCAGCAGCTGGGGACAGGGTAACTATGGCTACACCTTC.

This chain joins TRBV24-1 and TRBJ2-1; 9 nucleotides match TRBD1. The CDR3 runs to 13 residues. The junction had 13 bases not matched to a gene; V was cut back by 10 bases and J by 13 bases. Germline-derived CDR1 and CDR2 are KGHDR and SFDVKD. This CDR3 reads CATQGAGDKSQFF. The CDR3 nucleotides are TGTGCCACACAGGGGGCGGGTGACAAATCCCAGTTCTTC.

Only one count was recorded for this clone. The rearrangement links TRBV7-9 to TRBJ2-1, with 16 positions matching TRBD2. The germline V gene encodes CDR1 SEHNR and CDR2 FQNEAQ (reference sequence). The length of the CDR3 is 16 residues. V trimming: 5 bases; J trimming: 14 bases; junction bases outside the gene matches: 12. The CDR3: CASSQPGGTSGRAKFF. CDR3 in DNA: TGTGCCAGCAGCCAACCGGGTGGGACTAGCGGGAGGGCCAAGTTCTTC.

This clone was recorded once. The rearrangement uses TRBV28 and TRBJ1-1; 7 bases line up with TRBD1. Germline V gives CDR1 MDHEN, CDR2 SYDVKM. There are 11 residues in the CDR3. V lost 5 bases to trimming and J lost 7 bases; unmatched junction nucleotides: 1. The CDR3 region has the DNA TGTGCCAGCAGTGACAGGGTTGAAGCTTTCTTT. This encodes CASSDRVEAFF.

This clone turned up a few times. The V and J genes are TRBV2 and TRBJ2-1; a possible D gene is TRBD1 (6 bases). This CDR3 is 15 amino acids long. CDR1 SNHLY and CDR2 FYNNEI come from the germline V gene. V shed 4 bases and J shed 4 bases, with 14 bases lying between them. The CDR3 spells CASSAQGVVYNEQFF. The CDR3 nucleotides are TGTGCCAGCAGTGCACAGGGAGTCGTATACAATGAGCAGTTCTTC.

J is TRBJ2-6 and V is TRBV11-2, with 7 bases lining up with TRBD1. Trimming took 5 bases from V and 0 from J; bases not matched to a gene: 1. This CDR3 is built from 15 residues. Germline CDR1 SGHAT, CDR2 FQNNGV. CDR3 sequence (DNA): TGTGCCAGCAGCCGGGACAGCTCTGGGGCCAACGTCCTGACTTTC. It is translated as CASSRDSSGANVLTF.

The sample holds one count of this clone. The rearrangement joins TRBV6-5 to TRBJ1-2; 7 bases are a match to TRBD1. V shed 6 bases, J shed 0 bases, and the junction held 7 bases outside the gene matches. The CDR3 runs 15 residues. Germline V gene data show CDR1 as MNHEY and CDR2 as SVGAGI. Written as DNA, the CDR3 is TGTGCCAGCAGACCCAACAGGGGCACTAACTATGGCTACACCTTC. It is translated as CASRPNRGTNYGYTF.

J is TRBJ2-1 and V is TRBV11-2; TRBD1 matches 8 bases. The germline gives CDR1 SGHAT, CDR2 FQNNGV. This CDR3 spans 16 amino acids. The ends lost 1 base at V and 7 bases at J; junction bases unmatched: 9. The DNA of the CDR3 is TGTGCCAGCAGCTTAGGGGCAGGGGGCAGGATGAATGAGCAGTTCTTC. As protein: CASSLGAGGRMNEQFF.

This clone was detected a few times. The rearrangement links TRBV4-3 to TRBJ2-1; TRBD2 matches at 9 bases. The V segment lost 1 base and the J segment 3 bases; nucleotides outside the gene matches: 4. The CDR3 sequence is 16 residues long. CDR1 and CDR2 from the germline V gene are LGHNA and YSLEER. CDR3 nucleotides: TGCGCCAGCAGCCAAGCGGTTAGCGGGGGCTACAATGAGCAGTTCTTC. Translating gives CASSQAVSGGYNEQFF.

This chain connects TRBV5-1 to TRBJ2-2; 8 positions match TRBD1. Unmatched junction bases numbered 2, after V lost 0 bases and J lost 1 base. The CDR3 contains 16 residues. Germline V gives CDR1 SGHRS, CDR2 YFSETQ. The chain's CDR3 is CASSLAGTGNTGELFF. CDR3 sequence (DNA): TGCGCCAGCAGCTTGGCCGGGACAGGGAACACCGGGGAGCTGTTTTTT.

V and J are TRBV4-1 and TRBJ2-1; the match to TRBD2 covers 12 bases. This CDR3 has 16 residues. The V and J ends lost 0 bases and 10 bases, in that order; junction bases with no gene match: 7. The germline gives CDR1 MGHRA, CDR2 YSYEKL. CDR3 nucleotides: TGCGCCAGCAGCCAAGATACGACTAGCGGGGGATTGGAGCAGTTCTTC. Protein product: CASSQDTTSGGLEQFF.

The chain combines TRBV2 with TRBJ1-2; 11 nucleotides align to TRBD1. This CDR3 region has 15 residues. With V trimmed by 3 bases and J by 7 bases, 7 bases remained unmatched. CDR1 and CDR2 (germline): SNHLY, FYNNEI. CDR3 in DNA: TGTGCCAGCAGTGACCTAGGACAGGGGGCGCGTGGCTACACCTTC. This sequence encodes CASSDLGQGARGYTF. The complete variable domain, with remaining parts taken from reference TRBV2 and TRBJ1-2, reads EPEVTQTPSHQVTQMGQEVILRCVPISNHLYFYWYRQILGQKVEFLVSFYNNEISEKSEIFDDQFSVERPDGSNFTLKIRSTKLEDSAMYFCASSDLGQGARGYTFGSGTRLTVV.

The V call is TRBV19, the J call TRBJ1-2, with D uncertain. Germline V gene data show CDR1 as LNHDA and CDR2 as SQIVND (reference sequence). V was trimmed by 5 bases and J by 7 bases, leaving 11 bases between them. CDR3 size: 12 residues. In DNA form, the CDR3 reads TGTGCCAGTAGTGTCGACCAGCGTGGCTACACCTTC. As protein: CASSVDQRGYTF.

The chain couples TRBV11-3 to TRBJ1-1; 8 bases agree with TRBD1. V lost 1 base and J lost 4; bases outside the gene matches: 8. The germline V gene encodes CDR1 SGHNT and CDR2 YENEEA. CDR3 length: 16 residues. This CDR3 reads CASSLGHGQGATEAFF. The CDR3 DNA follows: TGTGCCAGCAGCTTAGGTCACGGACAGGGTGCCACTGAAGCTTTCTTT.